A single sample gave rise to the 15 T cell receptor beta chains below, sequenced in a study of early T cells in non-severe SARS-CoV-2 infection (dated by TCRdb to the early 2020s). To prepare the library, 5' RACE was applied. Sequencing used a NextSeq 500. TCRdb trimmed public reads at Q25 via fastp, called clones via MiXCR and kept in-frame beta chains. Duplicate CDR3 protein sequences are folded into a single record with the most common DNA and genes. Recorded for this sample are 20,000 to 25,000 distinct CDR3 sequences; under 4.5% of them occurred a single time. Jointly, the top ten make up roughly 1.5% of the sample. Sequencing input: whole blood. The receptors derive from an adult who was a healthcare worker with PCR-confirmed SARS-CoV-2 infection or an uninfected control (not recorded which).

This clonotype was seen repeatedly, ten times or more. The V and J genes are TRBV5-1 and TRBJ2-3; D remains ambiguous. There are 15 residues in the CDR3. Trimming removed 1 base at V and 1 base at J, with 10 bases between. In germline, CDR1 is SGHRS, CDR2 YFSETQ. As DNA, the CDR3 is TGCGCCAGCAGCTTGTACGGTCTGGGCACAGATACGCAGTATTTT. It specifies CASSLYGLGTDTQYF.

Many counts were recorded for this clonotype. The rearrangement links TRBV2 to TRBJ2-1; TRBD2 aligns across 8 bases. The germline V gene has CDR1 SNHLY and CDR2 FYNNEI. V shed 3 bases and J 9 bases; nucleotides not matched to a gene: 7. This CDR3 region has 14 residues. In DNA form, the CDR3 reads TGTGCCAGCAGTGAGAGGGTTCGGGGGGGTGAGCAGTTCTTC. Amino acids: CASSERVRGGEQFF. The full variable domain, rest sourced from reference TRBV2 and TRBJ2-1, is EPEVTQTPSHQVTQMGQEVILRCVPISNHLYFYWYRQILGQKVEFLVSFYNNEISEKSEIFDDQFSVERPDGSNFTLKIRSTKLEDSAMYFCASSERVRGGEQFFGPGTRLTVL.

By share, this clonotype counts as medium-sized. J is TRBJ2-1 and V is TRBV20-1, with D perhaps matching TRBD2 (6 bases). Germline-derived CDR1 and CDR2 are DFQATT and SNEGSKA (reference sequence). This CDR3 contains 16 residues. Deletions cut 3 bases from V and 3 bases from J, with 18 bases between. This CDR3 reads CSARSLGGLNYNEQFF. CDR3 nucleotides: TGCAGTGCTAGGTCCTTGGGGGGTCTAAACTACAATGAGCAGTTCTTC.

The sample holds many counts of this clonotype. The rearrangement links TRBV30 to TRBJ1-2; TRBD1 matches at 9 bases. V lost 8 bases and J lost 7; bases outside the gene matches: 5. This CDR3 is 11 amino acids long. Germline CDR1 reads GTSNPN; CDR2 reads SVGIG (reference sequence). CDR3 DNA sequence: TGTGCCGGGGACAGGGAAGGTGGCTACACCTTC. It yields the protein CAGDREGGYTF.

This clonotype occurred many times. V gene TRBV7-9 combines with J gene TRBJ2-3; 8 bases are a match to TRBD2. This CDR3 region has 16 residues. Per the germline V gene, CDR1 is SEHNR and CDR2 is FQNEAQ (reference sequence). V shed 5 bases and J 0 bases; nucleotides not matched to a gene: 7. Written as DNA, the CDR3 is TGTGCCAGCAGCCTCGGACTAGCAGAAAGCACAGATACGCAGTATTTT. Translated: CASSLGLAESTDTQYF. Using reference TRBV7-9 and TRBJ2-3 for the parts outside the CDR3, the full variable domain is DTGVSQNPRHKITKRGQNVTFRCDPISEHNRLYWYRQTLGQGPEFLTYFQNEAQLEKSRLLSDRFSAERPKGSFSTLEIQRTEQGDSAMYLCASSLGLAESTDTQYFGPGTRLTVL.

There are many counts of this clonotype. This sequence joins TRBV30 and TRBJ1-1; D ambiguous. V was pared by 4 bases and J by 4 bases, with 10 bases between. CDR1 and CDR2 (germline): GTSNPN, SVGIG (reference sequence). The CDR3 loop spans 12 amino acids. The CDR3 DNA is TGTGCCTGGAAGCCCCCGGGCACTGAAGCTTTCTTT. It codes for CAWKPPGTEAFF.

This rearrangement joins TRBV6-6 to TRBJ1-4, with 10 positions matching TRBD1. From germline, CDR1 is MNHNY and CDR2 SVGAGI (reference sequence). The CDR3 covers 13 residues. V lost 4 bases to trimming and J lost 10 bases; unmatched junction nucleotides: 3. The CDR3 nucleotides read TGTGCCAGCAGTTTGGACAGGGGGTCAAAACTGTTTTTT. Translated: CASSLDRGSKLFF.

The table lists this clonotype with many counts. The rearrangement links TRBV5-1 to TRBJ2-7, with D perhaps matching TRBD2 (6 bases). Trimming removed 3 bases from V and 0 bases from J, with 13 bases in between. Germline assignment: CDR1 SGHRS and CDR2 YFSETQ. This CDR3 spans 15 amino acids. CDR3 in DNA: TGCGCCAGCAGCTCCGGGGACGGGAGCTCCTACGAGCAGTACTTC. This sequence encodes CASSSGDGSSYEQYF.

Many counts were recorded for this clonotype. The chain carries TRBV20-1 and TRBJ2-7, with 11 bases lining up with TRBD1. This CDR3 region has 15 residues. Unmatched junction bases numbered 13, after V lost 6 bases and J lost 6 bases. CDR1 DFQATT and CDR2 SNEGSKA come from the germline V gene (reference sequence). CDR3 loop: CSATRAGQGEGEQYF. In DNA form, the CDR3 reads TGCAGTGCCACCAGGGCGGGACAGGGGGAGGGCGAGCAGTACTTC.

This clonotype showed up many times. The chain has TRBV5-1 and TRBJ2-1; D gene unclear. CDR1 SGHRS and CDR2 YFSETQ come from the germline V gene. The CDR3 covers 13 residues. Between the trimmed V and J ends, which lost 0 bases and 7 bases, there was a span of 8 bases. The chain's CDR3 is CASSLDMWNEQFF. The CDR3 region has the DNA TGCGCCAGCAGCTTGGACATGTGGAATGAGCAGTTCTTC.

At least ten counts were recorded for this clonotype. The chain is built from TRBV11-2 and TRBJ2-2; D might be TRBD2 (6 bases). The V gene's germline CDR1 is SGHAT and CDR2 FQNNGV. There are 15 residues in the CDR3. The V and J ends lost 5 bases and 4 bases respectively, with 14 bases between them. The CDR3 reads CASSRGTLPTGELFF. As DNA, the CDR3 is TGTGCCAGCAGCCGGGGGACCCTCCCCACCGGGGAGCTGTTTTTT.

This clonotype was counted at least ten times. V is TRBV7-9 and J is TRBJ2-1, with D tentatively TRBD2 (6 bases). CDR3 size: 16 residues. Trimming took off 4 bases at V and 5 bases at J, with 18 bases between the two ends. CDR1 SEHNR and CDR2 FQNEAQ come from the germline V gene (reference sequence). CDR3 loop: CASSSEGRRNNNEQFF. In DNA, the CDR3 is TGTGCCAGCAGCTCGGAAGGGAGGAGAAACAACAATGAGCAGTTCTTC.

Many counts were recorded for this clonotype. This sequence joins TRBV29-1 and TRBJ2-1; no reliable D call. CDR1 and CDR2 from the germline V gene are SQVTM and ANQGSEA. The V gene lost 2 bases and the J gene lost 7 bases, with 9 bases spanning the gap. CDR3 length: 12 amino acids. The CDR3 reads CSVESNGNEQFF. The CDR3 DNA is TGCAGCGTTGAATCAAACGGGAATGAGCAGTTCTTC.

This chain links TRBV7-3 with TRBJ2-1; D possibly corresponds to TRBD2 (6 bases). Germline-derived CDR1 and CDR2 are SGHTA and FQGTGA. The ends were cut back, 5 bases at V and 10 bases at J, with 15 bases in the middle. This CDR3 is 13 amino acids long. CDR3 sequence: CASSPNSGAEQFF. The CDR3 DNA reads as TGTGCCAGCAGCCCAAATTCGGGAGCAGAGCAGTTCTTC.

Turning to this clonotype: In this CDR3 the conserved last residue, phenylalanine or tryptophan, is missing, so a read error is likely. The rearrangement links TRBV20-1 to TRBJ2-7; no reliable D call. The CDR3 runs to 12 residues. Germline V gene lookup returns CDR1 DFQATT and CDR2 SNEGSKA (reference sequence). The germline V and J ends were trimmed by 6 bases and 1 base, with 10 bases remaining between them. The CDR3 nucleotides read TGCAGTGCCTCTGGTCCTTCCTACGAGCAGTACTAC. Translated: CSASGPSYEQYY.